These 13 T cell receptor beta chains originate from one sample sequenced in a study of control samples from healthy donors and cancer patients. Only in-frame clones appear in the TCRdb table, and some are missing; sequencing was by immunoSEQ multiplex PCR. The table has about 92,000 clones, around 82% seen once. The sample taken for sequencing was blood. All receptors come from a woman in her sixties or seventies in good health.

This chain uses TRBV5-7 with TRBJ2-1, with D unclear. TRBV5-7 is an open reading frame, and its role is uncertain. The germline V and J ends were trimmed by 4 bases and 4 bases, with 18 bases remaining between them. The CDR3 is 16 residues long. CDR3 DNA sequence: TGTGCCAGCAGCCAGCAGCAGGCTACTCGTTACAATGAGCAGTTCTTC. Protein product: CASSQQQATRYNEQFF.

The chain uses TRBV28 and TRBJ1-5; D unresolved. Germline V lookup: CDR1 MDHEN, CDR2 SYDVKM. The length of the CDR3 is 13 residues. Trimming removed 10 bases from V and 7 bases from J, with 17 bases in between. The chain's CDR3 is CATRKVPVQPQHF. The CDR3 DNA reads TGTGCCACGCGGAAAGTACCGGTACAGCCCCAGCATTTT. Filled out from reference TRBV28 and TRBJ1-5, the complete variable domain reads DVKVTQSSRYLVKRTGEKVFLECVQDMDHENMFWYRQDPGLGLRLIYFSYDVKMKEKGDIPEGYSVSREKKERFSLILESASTNQTSMYLCATRKVPVQPQHFGDGTRLSIL.

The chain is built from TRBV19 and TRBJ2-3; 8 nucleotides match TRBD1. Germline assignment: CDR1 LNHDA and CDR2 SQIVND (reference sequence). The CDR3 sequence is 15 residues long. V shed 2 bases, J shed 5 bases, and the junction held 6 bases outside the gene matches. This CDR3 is CASSIRQGLEDTQYF. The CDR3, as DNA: TGTGCCAGTAGTATAAGACAGGGGCTCGAAGATACGCAGTATTTT.

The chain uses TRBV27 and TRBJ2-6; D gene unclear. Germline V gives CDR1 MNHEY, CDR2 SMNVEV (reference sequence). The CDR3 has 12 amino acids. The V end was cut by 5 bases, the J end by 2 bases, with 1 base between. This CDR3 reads CASSAGANVLTF. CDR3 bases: TGTGCCAGCAGTGCTGGGGCCAACGTCCTGACTTTC. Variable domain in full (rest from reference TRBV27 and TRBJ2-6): EAQVTQNPRYLITVTGKKLTVTCSQNMNHEYMSWYRQDPGLGLRQIYYSMNVEVTDKGDVPEGYKVSRKEKRNFPLILESPSPNQTSLYFCASSAGANVLTFGAGSRLTVL.

CDR3 loop: CASSVDGYNSPLHF. The CDR3 DNA reads as TGTGCCAGCAGTGTAGACGGCTATAATTCACCCCTCCACTTT. The V gene is TRBV2, the J gene TRBJ1-6, with unresolved D. Germline V lookup: CDR1 SNHLY, CDR2 FYNNEI. V lost 4 bases and J 3 bases, leaving 7 bases between the germline ends. The CDR3 has 14 amino acids. Combining the CDR3 with reference TRBV2 and TRBJ1-6 gives the whole variable domain EPEVTQTPSHQVTQMGQEVILRCVPISNHLYFYWYRQILGQKVEFLVSFYNNEISEKSEIFDDQFSVERPDGSNFTLKIRSTKLEDSAMYFCASSVDGYNSPLHFGNGTRLTVT.

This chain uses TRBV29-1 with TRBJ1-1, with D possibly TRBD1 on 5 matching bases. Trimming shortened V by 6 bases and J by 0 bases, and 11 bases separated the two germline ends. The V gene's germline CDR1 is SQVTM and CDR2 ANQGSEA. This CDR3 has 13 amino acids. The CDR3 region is CSVRWGMNTEAFF. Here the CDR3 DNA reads TGCAGCGTAAGATGGGGGATGAACACTGAAGCTTTCTTT. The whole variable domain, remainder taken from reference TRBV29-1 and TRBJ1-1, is SAVISQKPSRDICQRGTSLTIQCQVDSQVTMMFWYRQQPGQSLTLIATANQGSEATYESGFVIDKFPISRPNLTFSTLTVSNMSPEDSSIYLCSVRWGMNTEAFFGQGTRLTVV.

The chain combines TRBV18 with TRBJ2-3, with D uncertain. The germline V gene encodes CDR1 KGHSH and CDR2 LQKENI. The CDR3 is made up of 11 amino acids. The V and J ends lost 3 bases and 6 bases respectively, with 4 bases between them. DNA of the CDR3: TGTGCCAGCTCACCCGACGATACGCAGTATTTT. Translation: CASSPDDTQYF.

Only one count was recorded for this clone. DNA for the CDR3: TGCAGCGCGGGACAGACCTCCTACGAGCAGTACTTC. It translates to CSAGQTSYEQYF. The chain joins TRBV29-1 to TRBJ2-7, with 7 positions matching TRBD1. The CDR3 is made up of 12 amino acids. Germline CDR1 is SQVTM and CDR2 is ANQGSEA. The V gene end was trimmed by 7 bases and the J gene end by 0 bases; junction bases not matched to a gene: 3.

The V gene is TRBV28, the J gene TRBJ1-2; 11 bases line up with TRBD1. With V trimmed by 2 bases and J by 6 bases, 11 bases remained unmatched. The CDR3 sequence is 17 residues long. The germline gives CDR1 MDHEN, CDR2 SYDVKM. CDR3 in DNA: TGTGCCAGCAGTTTAATGGGGACAGGGGGTAGGTTGGATGGCTACACCTTC. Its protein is CASSLMGTGGRLDGYTF.

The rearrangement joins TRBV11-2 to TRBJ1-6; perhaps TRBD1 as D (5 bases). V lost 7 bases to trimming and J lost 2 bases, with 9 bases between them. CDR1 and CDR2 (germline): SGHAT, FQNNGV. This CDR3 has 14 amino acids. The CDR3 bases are TGTGCCAGCATTCAGGGTACCTATAATTCACCCCTCCACTTT. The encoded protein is CASIQGTYNSPLHF.

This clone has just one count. As DNA, the CDR3 is TGCGCCAGCAGAGAGGGGCTAGCGGGGGGGGAGACCCAGTACTTC. Protein: CASREGLAGGETQYF. J is TRBJ2-5 and V is TRBV10-2, with 12 bases lining up with TRBD2. J lost 5 bases, V lost 6 bases, and 7 bases had no gene match. This CDR3 is built from 15 residues. Germline loops: CDR1 WSHSY, CDR2 SAAADI.

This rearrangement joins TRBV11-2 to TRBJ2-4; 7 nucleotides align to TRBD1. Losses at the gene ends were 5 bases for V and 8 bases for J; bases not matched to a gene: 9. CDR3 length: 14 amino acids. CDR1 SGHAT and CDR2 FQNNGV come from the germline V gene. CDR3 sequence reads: CASSVTGVEDIQYF. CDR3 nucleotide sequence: TGTGCCAGCAGCGTAACAGGGGTGGAGGACATTCAGTACTTC. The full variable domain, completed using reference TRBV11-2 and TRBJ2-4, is EAGVAQSPRYKIIEKRQSVAFWCNPISGHATLYWYQQILGQGPKLLIQFQNNGVVDDSQLPKDRFSAERLKGVDSTLKIQPAKLEDSAVYLCASSVTGVEDIQYFGAGTRLSVL.

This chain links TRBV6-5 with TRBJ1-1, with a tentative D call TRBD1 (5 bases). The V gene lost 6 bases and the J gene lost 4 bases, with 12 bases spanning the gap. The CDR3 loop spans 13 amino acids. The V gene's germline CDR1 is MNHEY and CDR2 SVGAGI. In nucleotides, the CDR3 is TGTGCCAGCAGCCCCTTCGGGACCACTGAAGCTTTCTTT. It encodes CASSPFGTTEAFF.